The 24 T cell receptor beta chains presented below share a single source sample, sequenced in a study of T cells in Graves' hyperthyroidism and ophthalmopathy. TCR beta CDR3 regions were amplified from RNA. TCR CDR3 regions were first amplified by RT-PCR with HTBI primers. Each CDR3 protein is one row after TCRdb ran MiXCR on the multiplex PCR reads. The table records approximately 380,000 distinct CDR3 sequences, about an eighth of them present only once. Source material: blood. These receptors all come from a man aged 45-65 years with Graves' ophthalmopathy.

This clonotype has more than one count but fewer than ten. This CDR3 is CSVVADNQPQHF. As DNA, the CDR3 is TGCAGCGTTGTGGCAGACAATCAGCCCCAGCATTTT. This sequence joins TRBV29-1 and TRBJ1-5; D ambiguous. The germline V gene encodes CDR1 SQVTM and CDR2 ANQGSEA. This CDR3 has 12 residues. V was clipped by 4 bases and J by 3 bases, with 7 bases between them.

J is TRBJ1-3 and V is TRBV29-1, with a weak D call TRBD1 (6 bases). The germline gives CDR1 SQVTM, CDR2 ANQGSEA. This CDR3 spans 12 amino acids. CDR3: CSGVYSGNTIYF. In DNA form, the CDR3 reads TGCTCAGGGGTTTATTCTGGAAACACCATATATTTT.

This clonotype was picked up a small number of times. The rearrangement uses TRBV6-5 and TRBJ1-2; no reliable D call. The CDR3 runs 16 residues. The V end was cut by 2 bases, the J end by 3 bases, with 16 bases between. Germline V gene sequence: CDR1 MNHEY, CDR2 SVGAGI. CDR3 sequence: CASSYQRSFGHYGYTF. The DNA of the CDR3 is TGTGCCAGCAGTTACCAGCGTTCGTTCGGTCACTATGGCTACACCTTC.

This clonotype has just a few counts. The chain has TRBV6-4 and TRBJ2-3, with 7 bases identical to TRBD2. Germline V gene sequence: CDR1 MRHNA, CDR2 SNTAGT. The length of the CDR3 is 15 residues. V lost 6 bases, J lost 2 bases, and 8 bases stayed unmatched. The CDR3 DNA sequence: TGTGCCAGCAGCGAGACTAGCTCTTACACAGATACGCAGTATTTT. Protein product: CASSETSSYTDTQYF.

The sample holds many counts of this clonotype. The chain employs TRBV10-3 and TRBJ2-3, with D unresolved. V was cut by 0 bases and J by 7 bases, with 14 bases left in between. CDR1 and CDR2 (germline): ENHRY, SYGVKD. The CDR3 runs to 15 residues. CDR3 residues: CAISESHSESNTQYF. The CDR3 nucleotides read TGTGCCATCAGTGAGTCCCATTCCGAGAGTAATACGCAGTATTTT.

V usage is TRBV15 and J usage is TRBJ2-1; TRBD2 matches at 8 bases. V was clipped by 5 bases and J by 6 bases; unmatched bases: 9. The CDR3 consists of 15 residues. From germline, CDR1 is LNHNV and CDR2 YYDKDF (reference sequence). The CDR3 loop is CATSLKGGLVNEQFF. DNA for the CDR3: TGTGCCACCAGCTTAAAAGGGGGACTAGTCAATGAGCAGTTCTTC. Complete variable domain (other parts from reference TRBV15 and TRBJ2-1): DAMVIQNPRYQVTQFGKPVTLSCSQTLNHNVMYWYQQKSSQAPKLLFHYYDKDFNNEADTPDNFQSRRPNTSFCFLDIRSPGLGDTAMYLCATSLKGGLVNEQFFGPGTRLTVL.

The V call is TRBV11-2, the J call TRBJ2-1, with 8 bases aligning to TRBD1. V lost 9 bases, J lost 1 base, and 14 bases stayed unmatched. The CDR3 has 17 residues. Germline CDR1 reads SGHAT; CDR2 reads FQNNGV. The CDR3 nucleotides read TGTGCCAGTGCCGACCCCCGGACAGGGATTTCCTACAATGAGCAGTTCTTC. It yields the protein CASADPRTGISYNEQFF.

This clonotype was picked up many times. The CDR3 DNA follows: TGTGCCAGCAGTTACGGAACCGGGACAGCTTCTAGCACAGATACGCAGTATTTT. Residues: CASSYGTGTASSTDTQYF. The chain combines TRBV6-6 with TRBJ2-3; 7 nucleotides match TRBD1. The CDR3 is 18 amino acids. Germline assignment: CDR1 MNHNY and CDR2 SVGAGI (reference sequence). The trim removed 2 bases at V and 0 bases at J, leaving 11 bases unmatched.

V gene TRBV20-1 combines with J gene TRBJ1-5; 7 bases are shared with TRBD1. CDR1 is DFQATT, CDR2 SNEGSKA, per germline (reference sequence). Trimming took 3 bases from V and 2 from J; bases not matched to a gene: 13. The CDR3 totals 17 residues. Here the CDR3 reads CSASDTKGASGNQPQHF. Written as DNA, the CDR3 is TGCAGTGCTAGCGATACTAAGGGGGCGAGTGGCAATCAGCCCCAGCATTTT.

This clonotype was detected ten times or more. The chain links TRBV30 to TRBJ2-3; possibly TRBD1 for D (6 bases). Germline-derived CDR1 and CDR2 are GTSNPN and SVGIG (reference sequence). The CDR3 sequence is 13 residues long. V lost 1 base, J lost 4 bases, and 9 bases lay in between. DNA of the CDR3: TGTGCCTGGAGTGGCGCAGGGGCAGATACGCAGTATTTT. Translating gives CAWSGAGADTQYF.

This clonotype was seen at least ten times. The rearrangement joins TRBV18 to TRBJ1-1, with D possibly being TRBD1 (5 bases). Trimming removed 0 bases at V and 7 bases at J, with 9 bases between. This CDR3 is built from 13 residues. The germline gives CDR1 KGHSH, CDR2 LQKENI. The CDR3, as DNA: TGTGCCAGCTCACCACCTTCCAGGGTTGAAGCTTTCTTT. The encoded protein is CASSPPSRVEAFF.

This clonotype was observed a handful of times. The V call is TRBV4-1, the J call TRBJ1-2; TRBD1 aligns across 8 bases. Per the germline V gene, CDR1 is MGHRA and CDR2 is YSYEKL. The CDR3 has 16 residues. After removal of 0 bases from V and 4 bases from J, the junction contained 7 bases not matched to a gene. CDR3 in DNA: TGCGCCAGCAGCCAAGATTCGGCAGGGGGCGTCTATGGCTACACCTTC. Translated: CASSQDSAGGVYGYTF.

This clonotype occurred many times. Its ends do not fully match the called genes, so a read error is possible. V usage is TRBV12-3 or TRBV12-4 and J usage is TRBJ2-7; 11 nucleotides match TRBD2. The CDR3 is made up of 14 amino acids. The CDR3 bases are TGTGCCAGCAGGTTAGCGGGAGGGTTCGGAGAGCAGTACTTC. It encodes CASRLAGGFGEQYF.

This clonotype was counted ten times or more. The chain couples TRBV7-9 to TRBJ2-1, with 13 bases fitting TRBD2. Germline trimming cut 5 bases from V and 5 bases from J; bases unmatched to any gene: 6. The germline V gene has CDR1 SEHNR and CDR2 FQNEAQ (reference sequence). The CDR3 runs to 16 residues. The CDR3 nucleotides are TGTGCCAGCAGCGCCAGACTAGCGGGAGGAAACAATGAGCAGTTCTTC. Protein sequence: CASSARLAGGNNEQFF.

CDR3 in amino acids: CASSIVASGKGTDTQYF. The CDR3 nucleotides are TGTGCCAGTAGTATTGTGGCTAGCGGGAAGGGCACAGATACGCAGTATTTT. V and J are TRBV19 and TRBJ2-3, with 9 nucleotides matching TRBD2. Germline V lookup: CDR1 LNHDA, CDR2 SQIVND (reference sequence). The CDR3 length is 17 residues. V was clipped by 3 bases and J by 1 base; unmatched bases: 8.

The chain links TRBV2 to TRBJ2-1; no clear D gene. V gave up 4 bases and J gave up 9 bases, with 7 bases separating them. The CDR3 contains 11 residues. Per germline, CDR1 SNHLY and CDR2 FYNNEI. The CDR3 spells CASSGRLEQFF. The CDR3 bases are TGTGCCAGCAGTGGCAGACTTGAGCAGTTCTTC.

This clonotype showed up many times. The CDR3 region has the DNA TGTGCCAGCAGACCTAGGACAGGGGGGAGTACTGAAGCTTTCTTT. Its protein product is CASRPRTGGSTEAFF. The chain joins TRBV27 to TRBJ1-1; TRBD1 matches 10 bases. Germline V CDR1 and CDR2: MNHEY, SMNVEV (reference sequence). V shed 6 bases, J shed 5 bases, and the junction held 9 bases outside the gene matches. The length of the CDR3 is 15 residues.

This chain connects TRBV5-8 to TRBJ2-7; a weak D match, TRBD2 (7 bases). Per the germline V gene, CDR1 is SGHTS and CDR2 is YDEGEE. The CDR3 totals 14 residues. Trimming cost V 4 bases and J 5 bases, with 16 bases left between them. The CDR3 sequence: CASSPGGGVDEQYF. In DNA, the CDR3 is TGTGCCAGCAGCCCGGGGGGCGGAGTGGACGAGCAGTACTTC.

This clonotype was seen at least ten times. The CDR3 sequence: CASSYPPHEQFF. CDR3 DNA: TGTGCCAGCAGCTATCCTCCCCATGAGCAGTTCTTC. This chain connects TRBV6-1 to TRBJ2-1; D is ambiguous. The germline gives CDR1 MNHNS, CDR2 SASEGT. The V end was cut by 6 bases, the J end by 8 bases, with 11 bases between. The CDR3 runs 12 residues.

The V gene is TRBV19, the J gene TRBJ2-3, with D unresolved. Trimming left V 4 bases short and J 0 bases short, with 14 bases between. Looked up from germline, CDR1 is LNHDA and CDR2 is SQIVND (reference sequence). The CDR3 runs to 16 residues. The CDR3 sequence: CASSSDFSASTDTQYF. For the CDR3, the DNA is TGTGCCAGTAGTAGCGACTTCAGCGCTAGCACAGATACGCAGTATTTT.

The chain joins TRBV30 to TRBJ1-2, with D possibly matching TRBD1 (5 bases). There are 13 residues in the CDR3. Trimming pared 3 bases from V and 1 base from J, leaving 9 bases between. Germline loops: CDR1 GTSNPN, CDR2 SVGIG (reference sequence). The CDR3 nucleotides read TGTGCCTGGAGCGGAGGGGTTAACTATGGCTACACCTTC. Its protein product is CAWSGGVNYGYTF.

This clonotype was detected ten times or more. The chain combines TRBV7-3 with TRBJ2-5; perhaps D is TRBD1 or TRBD2 (5 bases each). Looked up from germline, CDR1 is SGHTA and CDR2 is FQGTGA. Trimming left V 5 bases short and J 3 bases short, with 10 bases between. The CDR3 has 13 amino acids. The CDR3, as DNA: TGTGCCAGCAGCCCGGGACGAGAAGAGACCCAGTACTTC. Translation: CASSPGREETQYF. Looking up the rest from reference TRBV7-3 and TRBJ2-5 gives the full variable domain: GAGVSQTPSNKVTEKGKYVELRCDPISGHTALYWYRQSLGQGPEFLIYFQGTGAADDSGLPNDRFFAVRPEGSVSTLKIQRTERGDSAVYLCASSPGREETQYFGPGTRLLVL.

The V and J genes are TRBV19 and TRBJ1-5; a weak D match, TRBD1 (5 bases). V dropped 3 bases and J dropped 4 bases, with 10 bases sitting between them. Germline V gene lookup returns CDR1 LNHDA and CDR2 SQIVND (reference sequence). The CDR3 length is 14 residues. CDR3 sequence: CASSITGPNQPQHF. CDR3 DNA: TGTGCCAGTAGTATTACAGGCCCGAATCAGCCCCAGCATTTT. The full variable domain, rest sourced from reference TRBV19 and TRBJ1-5, is DGGITQSPKYLFRKEGQNVTLSCEQNLNHDAMYWYRQDPGQGLRLIYYSQIVNDFQKGDIAEGYSVSREKKESFPLTVTSAQKNPTAFYLCASSITGPNQPQHFGDGTRLSIL.

For this clonotype: Just one base apart from a much larger clone, this may be a read error. The rearrangement joins TRBV24-1 to TRBJ2-5; 8 positions match TRBD1. The end of the DNA fits TRBJ2-1 better, so the J call may be wrong. CDR1 and CDR2 (germline): KGHDR, SFDVKD. The CDR3 has 15 residues. The CDR3 DNA is TGTGCCACCAGTGACCTGACAGGGGATGTCGAGACCCAGTTCTTC. Encoded protein: CATSDLTGDVETQFF.